The 14 T cell receptor beta chains below all came from one sample that was sequenced in a study of Ad26.COV2.S vaccination and SARS-CoV-2 variants. Stated treatment: some 20 received Ad26.COV2.S at low or high dose, single or two shots; a few received placebo; per-sample allocation not given. The samples were gathered on day 63 after the first injection of vaccine or placebo. Assay used: immunoSEQ multiplex PCR; TCRdb lists only in-frame clones, some missing. The sample includes about 680,000 clones, 89% seen only once; the top ten take 1.5%. The sequences come from peripheral blood, collected in a trial of Ad26.COV2.S vaccine versus placebo. These receptors all come from a person between 18 and 65 years old who received the Ad26.COV2.S COVID-19 vaccine or a placebo.

V usage is TRBV19 and J usage is TRBJ2-3; 8 bases map to TRBD2. CDR3 size: 14 residues. V shed 10 bases and J 6 bases; nucleotides not matched to a gene: 12. CDR1 and CDR2 from the germline V gene are LNHDA and SQIVND (reference sequence). CDR3 amino acids: CATAPGGAADTQYF. Written as DNA, the CDR3 is TGTGCCACCGCGCCGGGGGGGGCGGCGGATACGCAGTATTTT.

This clone was observed a single time. V is TRBV9 and J is TRBJ1-5; 8 bases match TRBD1. Germline V gene sequence: CDR1 SGDLS, CDR2 YYNGEE. After removal of 3 bases from V and 5 bases from J, the junction contained 1 base not matched to a gene. The CDR3 has 13 amino acids. The CDR3 protein is CASSADRDQPQHF. DNA of the CDR3: TGTGCCAGCAGCGCGGACAGGGATCAGCCCCAGCATTTT.

This chain joins TRBV5-6 and TRBJ1-1, with D perhaps TRBD1 (5 bases). Germline V CDR1 and CDR2: SGHDT, YYEEEE. There are 15 residues in the CDR3. V was clipped by 4 bases and J by 3 bases, with 16 bases between them. The CDR3, as DNA: TGTGCCAGCAGCAAACCACTCACAGGCGACACTGAAGCTTTCTTT. Protein product: CASSKPLTGDTEAFF.

This chain links TRBV12-3 or TRBV12-4 with TRBJ1-2; no clear D. The CDR3 runs 12 residues. The ends were cut back, 3 bases at V and 7 bases at J, with 9 bases in the middle. The CDR3 DNA reads TGTGCCAGCAGTTTTGCAGGCTCTGGCTACACCTTC. It is translated as CASSFAGSGYTF.

The V call is TRBV25-1, the J call TRBJ2-3; 7 bases match TRBD2. Losses at the gene ends were 6 bases for V and 4 bases for J; bases not matched to a gene: 10. Looked up from germline, CDR1 is MGHDK and CDR2 is SYGVNS. The length of the CDR3 is 15 residues. The chain's CDR3 is CASSPSGGFPDTQYF. CDR3 coding DNA: TGTGCCAGCAGCCCTTCGGGGGGTTTTCCAGATACGCAGTATTTT.

The rearrangement uses TRBV3-1 (or the pseudogene TRBV3-2) and TRBJ1-6, with 7 bases lining up with TRBD1. This CDR3 comprises 16 residues. Looked up from germline, CDR1 is LGHDT and CDR2 is YNNKEL (reference sequence). V dropped 0 bases and J dropped 9; count of bases not matched to a gene: 8. The CDR3 sequence is CASSQEVGGAGSPLHF. The DNA of the CDR3 is TGTGCCAGCAGCCAAGAGGTAGGGGGCGCGGGTTCACCCCTCCACTTT.

The chain recombines TRBV10-3 with TRBJ2-3; 8 nucleotides match TRBD1. Looked up from germline, CDR1 is ENHRY and CDR2 is SYGVKD. V shed 7 bases, J shed 0 bases, and the junction held 3 bases outside the gene matches. This CDR3 spans 14 amino acids. The CDR3 DNA follows: TGTGCCATCACGGGGGACAGGAGCACAGATACGCAGTATTTT. This sequence encodes CAITGDRSTDTQYF.

The sample holds a few counts of this clone. V is TRBV5-6 and J is TRBJ1-5; tentatively, D is TRBD1 (6 bases). CDR3 length equals 14 residues. Trimming cost V 3 bases and J 0 bases, with 7 bases left between them. Germline V gene sequence: CDR1 SGHDT, CDR2 YYEEEE. CDR3 bases: TGTGCCAGCAGCTACAGGGATAGCAATCAGCCCCAGCATTTT. Translating gives CASSYRDSNQPQHF.

CDR3 amino acids: CASSATGGDQPQHF. In nucleotides, the CDR3 is TGTGCCAGCAGCGCGACAGGAGGGGATCAGCCCCAGCATTTT. The chain uses TRBV11-1 and TRBJ1-5, with D possibly being TRBD1 (6 bases). V was cut by 5 bases and J by 5 bases, with 13 bases left in between. Germline values: CDR1 SGHAT, CDR2 FQDESV (reference sequence). This CDR3 has 14 amino acids.

This clone turned up a few times. J is TRBJ2-7 and V is TRBV4-1; 9 nucleotides align to TRBD2. This CDR3 spans 16 amino acids. The germline gives CDR1 MGHRA, CDR2 YSYEKL. Trimming removed 0 bases from V and 0 bases from J; junction bases left unmatched: 3. This chain's CDR3 is CASSQDRTSASYEQYF. For the CDR3, the DNA is TGCGCCAGCAGCCAAGATCGGACTAGCGCCTCCTACGAGCAGTACTTC.

V is TRBV4-3 and J is TRBJ1-6; 10 nucleotides match TRBD1. The CDR3 runs 15 residues. J lost 10 bases, V lost 2 bases, and 5 bases had no gene match. CDR1 is LGHNA, CDR2 YSLEER, per germline. In DNA, the CDR3 is TGCGCCAGCAGCCAACGGACAGGGGGAGAGTCACCCCTCCACTTT. Translating it yields CASSQRTGGESPLHF.

CDR3 bases: TGTGCCAGCAGTACGGCTCTCAGTCCCTACGAGCAGTACTTC. As protein: CASSTALSPYEQYF. The rearrangement uses TRBV6-5 and TRBJ2-7, with D unclear. Germline CDR1 reads MNHEY; CDR2 reads SVGAGI. V was clipped by 5 bases and J by 2 bases, with 13 bases between them. The CDR3 runs to 14 residues.

The chain links TRBV7-6 to TRBJ1-1; 8 positions match TRBD1. Germline V gene data show CDR1 as SGHVS and CDR2 as FNYEAQ. With 5 bases clipped from V and 4 bases from J, the junction kept 3 bases outside the gene matches. The CDR3 covers 13 residues. CDR3 region: CASSQQGGTEAFF. Here the CDR3 DNA reads TGTGCCAGCAGCCAACAGGGGGGCACTGAAGCTTTCTTT.

The genes are TRBV6-5 and TRBJ1-1; TRBD1 might be the D (5 bases). The length of the CDR3 is 14 residues. Germline values: CDR1 MNHEY, CDR2 SVGAGI. V was cut by 3 bases and J by 6 bases, with 14 bases left in between. CDR3 protein: CASSYLLQGAEAFF. The CDR3 bases are TGTGCCAGCAGTTATCTACTCCAAGGGGCTGAAGCTTTCTTT.